Listed below are T cell receptor beta chains from one sample, sequenced in a study of molecular identifiers for immune sequencing clone quantification. A single record per CDR3 protein comes from TCRdb applying MiXCR to the PCR reads. The sample lists 400,000 to 600,000 distinct CDR3 sequences, around 23% seen once, with roughly 0.77% in the top ten. The specimen sequenced was naive CD8+ T cells from blood, with Jurkat cell RNA spiked in. The receptors here all came from a human donor in good health. Some libraries in this study had Jurkat cell RNA spiked in. CDR3s leave out the opening cysteine and the closing phenylalanine or tryptophan.

J: TRBJ2-5
V: TRBV29-1
CDR3: SVELDRARD

J: TRBJ2-7
V: TRBV10-3
CDR3: AISATYEQY

J: TRBJ1-5
V: TRBV4-3
CDR3: ASSQEWTGGNQPQH

J: TRBJ2-7
V: TRBV28
CDR3: ASSLSTSGRAKSYEQY

J: TRBJ1-3
V: TRBV12-3/TRBV12-4
CDR3: TSTSSRNTIY

J: TRBJ2-7
V: TRBV2
CDR3: ASRRQDRYEQY

J: TRBJ1-6
V: TRBV7-9
CDR3: ASSLRAGENSPLH

J: TRBJ2-1
V: TRBV11-2
CDR3: ASSLVTSGDNEQF

J: TRBJ1-1
V: TRBV6-2/TRBV6-3
CDR3: ASSYLTTISWKSNTEAF

J: TRBJ2-1
V: TRBV28
CDR3: ASSLDRGRRNEQF

J: TRBJ2-5
V: TRBV7-9
CDR3: ASSLGRTGEETQY

J: TRBJ2-7
V: TRBV6-6
CDR3: ASSYSPGYGAEQY

J: TRBJ2-3
V: TRBV12-3/TRBV12-4
CDR3: ASSPLRGTDTQY

J: TRBJ1-4
V: TRBV30
CDR3: AWSVFGMEKLF

J: TRBJ1-5
V: TRBV6-2/TRBV6-3
CDR3: ASVEGNSNQPQH

J: TRBJ1-1
V: TRBV19
CDR3: ASSIGPHRVNTEAF

J: TRBJ1-1
V: TRBV19
CDR3: ATLQNTEAF

J: TRBJ2-7
V: TRBV6-1
CDR3: ASTELAGWSEQY

J: TRBJ1-1
V: TRBV5-4
CDR3: ASSIGQEIGTEAF

J: TRBJ2-1
V: TRBV27
CDR3: ASRSGLAGPHEQF

J: -
V: TRBV29-1
CDR3: SVEAKPGQGSYEQY

J: TRBJ2-1
V: TRBV11-2
CDR3: ASSLAQDYNEQF

J: TRBJ1-1
V: TRBV3-1
CDR3: ASSQDARGGERPF

J: TRBJ2-7
V: TRBV9
CDR3: ASSVATSGRVYEQY

J: TRBJ2-4
V: TRBV21-1
CDR3: ASSPSLPGTEFFLAKNIQY

J: TRBJ2-3
V: TRBV12-3/TRBV12-4
CDR3: ASTSGTDTQY

J: TRBJ2-3
V: TRBV29-1
CDR3: SVKGWGEATDTQY